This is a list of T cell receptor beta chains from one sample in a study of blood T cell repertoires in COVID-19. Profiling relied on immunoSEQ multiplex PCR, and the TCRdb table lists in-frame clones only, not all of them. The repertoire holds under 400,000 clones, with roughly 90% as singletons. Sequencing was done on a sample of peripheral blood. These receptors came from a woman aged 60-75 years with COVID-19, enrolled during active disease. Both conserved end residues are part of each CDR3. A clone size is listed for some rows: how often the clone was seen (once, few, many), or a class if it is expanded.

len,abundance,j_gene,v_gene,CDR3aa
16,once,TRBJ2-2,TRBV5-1,CASSLKSGGETGELFF
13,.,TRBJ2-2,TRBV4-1,CASSPFGTGELFF
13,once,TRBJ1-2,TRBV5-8,CASSRSFNYGYTF
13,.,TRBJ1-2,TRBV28,CASSLQGNYGYTF
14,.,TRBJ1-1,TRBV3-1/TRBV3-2,CASSPLGRGQEAFF
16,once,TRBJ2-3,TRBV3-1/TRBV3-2,CASSHLSRGSTDTQYF
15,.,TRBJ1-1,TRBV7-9,CASSFGQGWSTEAFF
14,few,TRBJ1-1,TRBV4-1,CASSQGAGNTEAFF
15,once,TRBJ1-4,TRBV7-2,CASSLAHAGGEKLFF
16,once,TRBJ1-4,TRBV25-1,CALQEESGTGGEKLFF
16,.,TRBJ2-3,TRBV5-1,CASSFRRGTSTDTQYF
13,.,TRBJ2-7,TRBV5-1,CASALVGSYEQYF
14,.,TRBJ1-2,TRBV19,CASKSGTANYGYTF
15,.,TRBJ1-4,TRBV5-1,CASRRGTGVNEKLFF
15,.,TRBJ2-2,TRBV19,CASSPPGLPFGELFF
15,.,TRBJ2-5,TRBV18,CASSRLGLPQETQYF
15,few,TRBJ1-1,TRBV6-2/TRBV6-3,CASSYYGPYSVEAFF
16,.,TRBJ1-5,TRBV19,CASRTGVFASNQPQHF
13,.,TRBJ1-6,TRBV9,CASSTTANSPLHF
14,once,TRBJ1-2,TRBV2,CASSGDTLGVGYTF
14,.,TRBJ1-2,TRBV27,CASSGTAGAYGYTF
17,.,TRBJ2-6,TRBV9,CASSTGQDPLGANVLTF
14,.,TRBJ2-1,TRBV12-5,CASGPADSYNEQFF
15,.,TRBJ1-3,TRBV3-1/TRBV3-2,CASSQGRGSGNTIYF
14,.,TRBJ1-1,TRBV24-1,CATSDSGTEVEAFF
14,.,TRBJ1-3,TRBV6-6,CASRSGQVGNTIYF
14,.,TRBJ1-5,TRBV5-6,CASSGGMSNQPQHF
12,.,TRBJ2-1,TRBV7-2,CASSLTGKEQFF
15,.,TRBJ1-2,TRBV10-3,CAIRTPPGSDYGYTF
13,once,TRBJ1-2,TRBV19,CASSIAPQAGYTF
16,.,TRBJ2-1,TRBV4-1,CASSQDSSGGLNEQFF
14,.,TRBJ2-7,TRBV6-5,CASSRGQGSYEQYF
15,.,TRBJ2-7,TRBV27,CASSFYFAQPYEQYF
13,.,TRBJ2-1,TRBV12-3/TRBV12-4,CASTPWGLAGVFF
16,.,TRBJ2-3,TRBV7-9,CASSGDTGTSTDTQYF
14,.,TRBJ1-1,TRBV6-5,CASNQGSPNTEAFF
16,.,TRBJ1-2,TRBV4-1,CASSQVGLTPADGYTF
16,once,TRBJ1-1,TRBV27,CASINLGQGSNTEAFF
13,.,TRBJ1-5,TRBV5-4,CASSLDRAQPQHF
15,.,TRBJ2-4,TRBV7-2,CASSRNPGQMTIQYF
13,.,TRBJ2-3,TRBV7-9,CASRTPSTDTQYF
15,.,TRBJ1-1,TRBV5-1,CASSLAPGQNTEAFF
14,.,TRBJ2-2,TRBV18,CASSNPGGTGELFF
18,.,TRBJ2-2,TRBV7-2,CASSLVATSGGSAGELFF
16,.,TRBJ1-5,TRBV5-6,CASSLAVQGFNQPQHF
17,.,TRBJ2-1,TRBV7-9,CASSRSQGRSSYNEQFF
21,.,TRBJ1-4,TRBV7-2,CASSLAPQGPGHPATNEKLFF
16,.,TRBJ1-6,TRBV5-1,CASSLGPRPALSPLHF
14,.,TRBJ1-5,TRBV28,CASSEVVGGQPQHF
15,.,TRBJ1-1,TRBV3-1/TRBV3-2,CASSHQYSLNTEAFF
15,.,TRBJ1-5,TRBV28,CASSPWSGGNQPQHF
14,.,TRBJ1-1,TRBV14,CASSLGAMNTEAFF